A selection of T cell receptor beta chains follows, all from one sample in a study of T cell responses to AZD1222 COVID-19 vaccine. Clones were sequenced by immunoSEQ multiplex PCR, and TCRdb holds only the in-frame ones, with some missing. The repertoire holds around 110,000 clones, just over 85% seen once, with 8% to 10% in the top ten. The specimen was peripheral blood, collected on day 0 of AZD1222 vaccination. These receptors were taken from an adult in good health. Each CDR3 is given with its conserved first and last residue. Fields, in order: J gene, clone size, V gene, D gene, CDR3 protein, CDR3 DNA. D genes are given only for firm matches. Clone size appears in some rows only: once, few, many, or a class for an expanded clone.

J: TRBJ1-5
size: -
V: TRBV19
D: TRBD1
CDR3: CASSIFRGQNSNQPQHF
DNA: TGTGCCAGTAGTATCTTCAGGGGGCAAAATAGCAATCAGCCCCAGCATTTT

J: TRBJ1-1
size: -
V: TRBV19
D: -
CDR3: CATNREGEAFF
DNA: TGTGCCACCAATCGGGAGGGAGAAGCTTTCTTT

J: TRBJ1-2
size: -
V: TRBV7-9
D: -
CDR3: CASSLVGQRYGYTF
DNA: TGTGCCAGCAGCTTAGTAGGACAGCGATATGGCTACACCTTC

J: TRBJ2-1
size: -
V: TRBV19
D: -
CDR3: CASSIDLWTQKNEQFF
DNA: TGTGCCAGTAGTATAGATCTCTGGACACAGAAAAATGAGCAGTTCTTC

J: TRBJ1-1
size: once
V: TRBV4-3
D: -
CDR3: CASSQEEAMNTEAFF
DNA: TGCGCCAGTAGCCAAGAAGAGGCTATGAACACTGAAGCTTTCTTT

J: TRBJ1-3
size: -
V: TRBV7-3
D: -
CDR3: CASSLTPSGNTIYF
DNA: TGTGCCAGCAGCTTAACACCCTCTGGAAACACCATATATTTT

J: TRBJ2-5
size: -
V: TRBV9
D: TRBD1
CDR3: CASSVGGGGETQYF
DNA: TGTGCCAGCAGCGTAGGAGGGGGCGGAGAGACCCAGTACTTC

J: TRBJ1-2
size: -
V: TRBV6-5
D: TRBD1
CDR3: CASSYGGQGLYGYTF
DNA: TGTGCCAGCAGTTACGGGGGACAGGGGTTGTATGGCTACACCTTC

J: TRBJ2-5
size: -
V: TRBV19
D: -
CDR3: CASSIGRDQETQYF
DNA: TGTGCCAGTAGTATAGGGCGGGACCAAGAGACCCAGTACTTC

J: TRBJ2-1
size: -
V: TRBV29-1
D: TRBD1
CDR3: CSVQSGTGKAFF
DNA: TGCAGCGTCCAAAGTGGGACAGGGAAGGCGTTCTTC

J: TRBJ2-2
size: -
V: TRBV5-1
D: -
CDR3: CASSPQWDIPTGELFF
DNA: TGCGCCAGCAGCCCCCAATGGGACATACCCACCGGGGAGCTGTTTTTT

J: TRBJ2-4
size: -
V: TRBV19
D: TRBD2
CDR3: CASSRLAGSSRAKNIQYF
DNA: TGTGCCAGTAGTAGGCTAGCGGGTTCCTCGAGGGCCAAAAACATTCAGTACTTC

J: TRBJ1-4
size: -
V: TRBV7-2
D: -
CDR3: CASSPATNEKLFF
DNA: TGTGCCAGCAGCCCCGCAACTAATGAAAAACTGTTTTTT

J: TRBJ1-2
size: -
V: TRBV24-1
D: -
CDR3: CATSDFSRNYGYTF
DNA: TGTGCCACCAGTGATTTCTCCAGAAACTATGGCTACACCTTC

J: TRBJ1-5
size: -
V: TRBV5-8
D: TRBD1
CDR3: CASSKMDRSYSNQPQHF
DNA: TGTGCCAGCAGCAAAATGGACAGGAGCTATAGCAATCAGCCCCAGCATTTT

J: TRBJ1-2
size: -
V: TRBV30
D: -
CDR3: CAWSPGPGTGYTF
DNA: TGTGCCTGGAGTCCCGGCCCAGGGACCGGCTACACCTTC

J: TRBJ1-2
size: -
V: TRBV30
D: TRBD1
CDR3: CAWSFNRGNGYTF
DNA: TGTGCCTGGAGTTTTAACAGGGGAAATGGCTACACCTTC

J: TRBJ1-1
size: -
V: TRBV21-1
D: -
CDR3: CASSTAGPNTEAFF
DNA: TGTGCCAGCAGCACAGCGGGGCCGAACACTGAAGCTTTCTTT

J: TRBJ1-1
size: -
V: TRBV6-5
D: TRBD1
CDR3: CASNQGEGATEAFF
DNA: TGTGCCAGCAACCAAGGTGAGGGGGCGACTGAAGCTTTCTTT

J: TRBJ2-7
size: -
V: TRBV5-1
D: TRBD2
CDR3: CASSQPGLAYEQYF
DNA: TGCGCCAGCAGCCAACCGGGACTAGCTTACGAGCAGTACTTC

J: TRBJ2-7
size: -
V: TRBV6-2/TRBV6-3
D: TRBD1
CDR3: CASSSVGQGRHYEQYF
DNA: TGTGCCAGCAGTTCTGTCGGACAGGGGAGACACTACGAGCAGTACTTC

J: TRBJ2-1
size: -
V: TRBV7-2
D: -
CDR3: CASSSFRGSRYNEQFF
DNA: TGTGCCAGCAGCTCCTTTAGGGGTAGCAGATACAATGAGCAGTTCTTC

J: TRBJ2-1
size: -
V: TRBV19
D: TRBD2
CDR3: CASSIDLVGGYNEQFF
DNA: TGTGCCAGTAGTATAGATCTTGTGGGGGGGTACAATGAGCAGTTCTTC

J: TRBJ1-1
size: -
V: TRBV6-4
D: -
CDR3: CASSDTETNTEAFF
DNA: TGTGCCAGCAGTGACACAGAGACGAACACTGAAGCTTTCTTT

J: TRBJ2-1
size: -
V: TRBV7-9
D: -
CDR3: CASSPTSSLGNEQFF
DNA: TGTGCCAGCAGCCCCACCAGCTCTCTGGGGAATGAGCAGTTCTTC

J: TRBJ2-5
size: -
V: TRBV27
D: TRBD2
CDR3: CASSPAGGGAKTQYF
DNA: TGTGCCAGCAGTCCCGCGGGAGGGGGGGCCAAGACCCAGTACTTC

J: TRBJ2-5
size: -
V: TRBV6-2/TRBV6-3
D: TRBD2
CDR3: CASSYAGVGETQYF
DNA: TGTGCCAGCAGTTACGCGGGAGTAGGTGAGACCCAGTACTTC

J: TRBJ1-2
size: -
V: TRBV9
D: -
CDR3: CASSDNPLGRGLGYTF
DNA: TGTGCCAGCAGCGACAATCCTCTGGGCAGGGGTTTGGGCTACACCTTC

J: TRBJ1-6
size: -
V: TRBV7-2
D: -
CDR3: CASSLGGDYNSSLHF
DNA: TGTGCCAGCAGCTTAGGGGGCGACTATAATTCATCCCTCCACTTT

J: TRBJ2-1
size: once
V: TRBV11-2
D: TRBD2
CDR3: CASRSLAGGYNEQFF
DNA: TGTGCCAGCCGCTCACTAGCGGGGGGGTACAATGAGCAGTTCTTC

J: TRBJ1-3
size: -
V: TRBV23-1
D: TRBD1
CDR3: CASRVTGDGNTIYF
DNA: TGCGCCAGCAGGGTGACAGGGGATGGAAACACCATATATTTT

J: TRBJ2-3
size: once
V: TRBV30
D: -
CDR3: CAWSITGSTDTQYF
DNA: TGTGCCTGGAGTATTACAGGGAGCACAGATACGCAGTATTTT

J: TRBJ1-6
size: -
V: TRBV7-9
D: -
CDR3: CATKKMLNNSPLHF
DNA: TGTGCCACCAAAAAGATGCTTAATAATTCACCCCTCCACTTT

J: TRBJ1-1
size: once
V: TRBV4-3
D: -
CDR3: CASSQDRGTEAFF
DNA: TGCGCCAGCAGCCAAGACAGGGGAACTGAAGCTTTCTTT

J: TRBJ1-5
size: -
V: TRBV19
D: -
CDR3: CASSIGWGRGRPQHF
DNA: TGTGCCAGTAGTATAGGTTGGGGGAGGGGCCGGCCCCAGCATTTT

J: TRBJ1-2
size: -
V: TRBV11-1
D: -
CDR3: CASSLSGVREVNGYTF
DNA: TGTGCCAGCAGCTTATCCGGCGTCAGGGAAGTTAATGGCTACACCTTC

J: TRBJ2-1
size: -
V: TRBV6-5
D: TRBD2
CDR3: CASSFSSGMYNEQFF
DNA: TGTGCCAGCAGTTTCTCTAGCGGGATGTACAATGAGCAGTTCTTC

J: TRBJ1-6
size: -
V: TRBV20-1
D: -
CDR3: CSATDRSSYNSPLHF
DNA: TGCAGTGCTACTGACAGGAGCTCCTATAATTCACCCCTCCACTTT

J: TRBJ1-4
size: -
V: TRBV5-4
D: -
CDR3: CASSLVGSTNEKLFF
DNA: TGTGCCAGCAGCTTGGTGGGAAGCACAAATGAAAAACTGTTTTTT

J: TRBJ1-3
size: -
V: TRBV9
D: -
CDR3: CASSVDRGPGNTIYF
DNA: TGTGCCAGCAGCGTAGATCGGGGACCTGGAAACACCATATATTTT

J: TRBJ2-7
size: -
V: TRBV6-5
D: TRBD2
CDR3: CASSYSGLAGNYEQYF
DNA: TGTGCCAGCAGTTACTCGGGACTAGCGGGCAACTACGAGCAGTACTTC

J: TRBJ1-1
size: once
V: TRBV19
D: TRBD1
CDR3: CASSMAGQANTEAFF
DNA: TGTGCCAGTAGTATGGCCGGACAGGCGAACACTGAAGCTTTCTTT

J: TRBJ2-5
size: -
V: TRBV5-4
D: -
CDR3: CASSGVDQETQYF
DNA: TGTGCCAGCAGCGGGGTGGATCAAGAGACCCAGTACTTC

J: TRBJ1-2
size: -
V: TRBV24-1
D: -
CDR3: CATRGTYGYTF
DNA: TGTGCCACCAGGGGGACCTATGGCTACACCTTC

J: TRBJ1-6
size: -
V: TRBV19
D: -
CDR3: CASSTQAKINSPLHF
DNA: TGTGCCAGTAGTACCCAGGCTAAAATCAATTCACCCCTCCACTTT

J: TRBJ1-6
size: -
V: TRBV24-1
D: -
CDR3: CATSDRETWDYNSPLHF
DNA: TGTGCCACCAGTGACAGGGAAACTTGGGATTATAATTCACCCCTCCACTTT

J: TRBJ2-7
size: once
V: TRBV5-6
D: TRBD1
CDR3: CASSLGTVSYEQYF
DNA: TGTGCCAGCAGCCTCGGGACAGTTTCCTACGAGCAGTACTTC

J: TRBJ1-1
size: -
V: TRBV29-1
D: -
CDR3: CSAPTMMNTEAFF
DNA: TGCAGCGCCCCGACAATGATGAACACTGAAGCTTTCTTT

J: TRBJ2-1
size: -
V: TRBV5-1
D: -
CDR3: CASSLTSTVINEQFF
DNA: TGCGCCAGCAGCCTGACTAGTACCGTTATCAATGAGCAGTTCTTC

J: TRBJ1-6
size: -
V: TRBV4-1
D: -
CDR3: CASRRQGMENSPLHF
DNA: TGCGCCAGCAGGAGGCAGGGGATGGAGAATTCACCCCTCCACTTT

J: TRBJ1-1
size: once
V: TRBV6-2/TRBV6-3
D: -
CDR3: CASSYSRGTEAFF
DNA: TGTGCCAGCAGTTACTCGAGGGGCACTGAAGCTTTCTTT

J: TRBJ1-3
size: few
V: TRBV4-1
D: TRBD1
CDR3: CASSQDRDRDTIYF
DNA: TGCGCCAGCAGCCAAGATCGAGACAGGGACACCATATATTTT

J: TRBJ1-1
size: -
V: TRBV5-5
D: -
CDR3: CASSLGMDRNTEAFF
DNA: TGTGCCAGCAGCTTGGGAATGGACAGGAACACTGAAGCTTTCTTT

J: TRBJ1-6
size: -
V: TRBV5-1
D: -
CDR3: CASSKLGNPPLHF
DNA: TGCGCCAGCAGCAAACTGGGAAACCCACCCCTCCACTTT

J: TRBJ2-7
size: -
V: TRBV9
D: -
CDR3: CASSPRLVGRQYF
DNA: TGTGCCAGCAGCCCTAGACTAGTAGGGCGGCAGTACTTC

J: TRBJ1-1
size: -
V: TRBV21-1
D: -
CDR3: CASKVGNTEAFF
DNA: TGTGCCAGCAAAGTGGGGAACACTGAAGCTTTCTTT

J: TRBJ2-1
size: -
V: TRBV4-2
D: TRBD2
CDR3: CASSQDGGLAGGKQFF
DNA: TGTGCCAGCAGCCAAGATGGAGGACTAGCGGGCGGGAAGCAGTTCTTC

J: TRBJ1-2
size: once
V: TRBV2
D: -
CDR3: CASSGLSNYGYTF
DNA: TGTGCCAGCAGTGGCTTGTCTAACTATGGCTACACCTTC